This T cell receptor (beta chain) was captured by sequencing in a study of blood T cell repertoires in COVID-19. Across the study: Sites in the United States, Italy and Spain provided acute and convalescent COVID-19 samples.

Per the original data handling: Amplification of reference gene primers was used by the study to estimate nucleated cell counts. Profiled with immunoSEQ multiplex PCR; TCRdb holds only in-frame clones, not every one. Clone size and V and J calls were adopted from that table, with D and trimming inferred from the DNA. This repertoire shows 300,000 to 350,000 clones, around 91% found once; its top ten account for 3% to 4%. The CDR3 contains 11 residues. Trimming cost V 6 bases and J 10 bases, with 10 bases left between them. Germline V CDR1 and CDR2: MNHEY, SVGEGT. This chain joins TRBV6-2 or TRBV6-3 and TRBJ2-1; unclear D gene. The specimen was peripheral blood. This clonotype was sampled from a woman younger than 35 who had recovered from COVID-19. CDR3 nucleotides: TGTGCCAGCAGCCCAAACTCCGAGCAGTTCTTC. Translated, it gives CASSPNSEQFF.